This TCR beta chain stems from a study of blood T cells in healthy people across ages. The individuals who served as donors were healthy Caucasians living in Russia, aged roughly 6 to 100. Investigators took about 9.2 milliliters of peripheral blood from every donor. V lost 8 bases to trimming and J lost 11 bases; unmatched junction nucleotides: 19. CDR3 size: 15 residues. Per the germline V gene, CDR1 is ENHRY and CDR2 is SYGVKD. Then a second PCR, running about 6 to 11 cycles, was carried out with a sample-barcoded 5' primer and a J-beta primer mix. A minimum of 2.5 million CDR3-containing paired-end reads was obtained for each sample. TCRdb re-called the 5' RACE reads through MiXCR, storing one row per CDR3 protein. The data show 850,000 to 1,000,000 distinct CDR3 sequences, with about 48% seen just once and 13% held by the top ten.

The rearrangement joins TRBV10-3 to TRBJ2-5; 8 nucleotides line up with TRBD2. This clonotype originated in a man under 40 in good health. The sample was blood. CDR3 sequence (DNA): TGTGCCATCTCCACCGGGGGGGCCAGGGACAATGAGCAGTACTTC. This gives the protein CAISTGGARDNEQYF.